This TCR beta chain was observed in a study of CD4 T cells in relation to SARS-CoV-2 and coronaviruses. Unexposed donor CD4+ T cells date from 2011-2018, before the COVID-19 pandemic. CD4+ T cells were isolated from the cells after around eleven days of culture. On days 3 and 7, cultures got half fresh IL-2 medium. In the case of this clone: Its antigen remains unidentified.

Generated by immunoSEQ multiplex PCR, the TCRdb table keeps only in-frame clones and is missing some. The top ten clones hold 20% of a sample with about 29,000 clones, over 65% of them seen once. Germline CDR1 is SGHAT and CDR2 is FQNNGV. The CDR3 covers 14 residues. The ends were cut back, 5 bases at V and 4 bases at J, with 11 bases in the middle. The sequence derives from a human donor in good health. Sequencing was done on a sample of CD4+ T cells from PBMCs, cultured in vitro. This sequence joins TRBV11-2 and TRBJ2-2; possibly TRBD1 for D (6 bases). CDR3 bases: TGTGCCAGCAGCGACAGGCCGGGCACCGGGGAGCTGTTTTTT. Amino acids: CASSDRPGTGELFF.